These 11 T cell receptor beta chains were sequenced from one sample in a study of blood T cell repertoires in COVID-19. TCRdb's copy holds only in-frame clones and misses some; the assay was immunoSEQ multiplex PCR. The sample has some 20,000 clones, approximately 85% seen once. The source material was peripheral blood. These receptors all come from a man older than 75 with acute or convalescent COVID-19.

The V call is TRBV4-2, the J call TRBJ1-5; D unclear. The CDR3 sequence is 14 residues long. Trimming removed 4 bases at V and 5 bases at J, with 12 bases between. Germline assignment: CDR1 LGHNA and CDR2 YNFKEQ. This CDR3 reads CASSPNTRDQPQHF. The CDR3 DNA reads as TGTGCCAGCAGCCCCAACACTCGGGATCAGCCCCAGCATTTT.

The rearrangement links TRBV18 to TRBJ1-1; TRBD1 matches at 11 bases. The ends lost 2 bases at V and 4 bases at J; junction bases unmatched: 6. Germline values: CDR1 KGHSH, CDR2 LQKENI. The CDR3 spans 16 residues. This CDR3 is CASSPIGQGASTEAFF. The CDR3 coding sequence is TGTGCCAGCTCACCAATCGGACAGGGGGCGTCCACTGAAGCTTTCTTT.

The chain recombines TRBV14 with TRBJ1-2; D is perhaps TRBD1 (6 bases). Per germline, CDR1 SGHDN and CDR2 FVKESK. There are 13 residues in the CDR3. The ends were cut back, 4 bases at V and 3 bases at J, with 9 bases in the middle. The CDR3: CASSPGVYYGYTF. The CDR3 nucleotides read TGTGCCAGCAGCCCAGGGGTTTACTATGGCTACACCTTC.

The gene calls are TRBV3-1 (or the pseudogene TRBV3-2) and TRBJ2-1, with TRBD1 matching 7 bases. Germline V CDR1 and CDR2: LGHDT, YNNKEL (reference sequence). V was pared by 4 bases and J by 13 bases, with 4 bases of the junction left unmatched. This CDR3 has 11 residues. CDR3 sequence: CASSLRDSQFF. The CDR3 nucleotides read TGTGCCAGCAGCCTTAGGGACAGTCAGTTCTTC.

The genes are TRBV28 and TRBJ1-1; the match to TRBD1 covers 7 bases. J gave up 2 bases and V 5 bases, and 8 bases lay outside the gene matches. Germline V gene data show CDR1 as MDHEN and CDR2 as SYDVKM. The CDR3 consists of 15 residues. The CDR3 DNA reads as TGTGCCAGCAGTAACCACAGGGGACCCAACACTGAAGCTTTCTTT. As protein: CASSNHRGPNTEAFF.

The genes are TRBV2 and TRBJ2-7; 13 bases fit TRBD2. V shed 6 bases and J 5 bases; nucleotides not matched to a gene: 7. The germline CDR1 and CDR2 sequences are SNHLY and FYNNEI. This CDR3 spans 15 amino acids. Written as DNA, the CDR3 is TGTGCCAGCAGGACCGGGACTAGCGGGGCCCACGAGCAGTACTTC. It yields the protein CASRTGTSGAHEQYF.

This chain uses TRBV28 with TRBJ2-5; D is ambiguous. Trimming removed 1 base at V and 1 base at J, with 10 bases between. This CDR3 comprises 15 residues. Germline CDR1 and CDR2: MDHEN and SYDVKM. The CDR3 is CASSLSYRSQETQYF. The CDR3 DNA is TGTGCCAGCAGTTTATCTTACAGATCCCAAGAGACCCAGTACTTC.

Turning to this clone: One end of the junction fails to match germline, which may point to a read error. This chain links TRBV7-4 with TRBJ1-5; D gene unclear. The length of the CDR3 is 16 residues. Germline-derived CDR1 and CDR2 are SGHVT and SQSDAQ. The CDR3 sequence: CVSSLVPPGSNQPQHF. The CDR3 DNA reads TGTGTCAGCAGCTTAGTCCCACCAGGTAGCAATCAGCCCCAGCATTTT.

The chain joins TRBV5-1 to TRBJ2-1; TRBD1 matches at 8 bases. Germline V lookup: CDR1 SGHRS, CDR2 YFSETQ. The CDR3 has 17 amino acids. After removal of 1 base from V and 6 bases from J, the junction contained 12 bases not matched to a gene. The CDR3 nucleotides read TGCGCCAGCAGCTTGTTAGGGTTTGCAGGGGGCCGCAATGAGCAGTTCTTC. Encoded protein: CASSLLGFAGGRNEQFF.

The V gene is TRBV9, the J gene TRBJ1-1; a weak D match, TRBD1 (6 bases). Between the trimmed V and J ends, which lost 4 bases and 4 bases, there was a span of 20 bases. The CDR3 is 16 residues long. CDR1 is SGDLS and CDR2 is YYNGEE in the germline V gene. As DNA, the CDR3 is TGTGCCAGCAGCCCTCGGGGGGGGCGTTATAGCACTGAAGCTTTCTTT. This gives the protein CASSPRGGRYSTEAFF.

The gene calls are TRBV27 and TRBJ2-2; possible D gene TRBD1, 5 bases. The V gene's germline CDR1 is MNHEY and CDR2 SMNVEV (reference sequence). Trimming pared 4 bases from V and 2 bases from J, leaving 23 bases between. The CDR3 has 19 amino acids. Here the CDR3 DNA reads TGTGCCAGCAGTTGGTACAGCTTAGGGGTAGTTACCAACACCGGGGAGCTGTTTTTT. Translating gives CASSWYSLGVVTNTGELFF.